These 10 T cell receptor beta chains share one sample of origin, sequenced in a study of OX40 agonist ivuxolimab in advanced cancers. Method: immunoSEQ multiplex PCR; TCRdb's copy keeps in-frame clones and lacks some. This table holds 60,000 to 65,000 clones, 89% found once. The material was CD4+ or CD8+ T cells sorted from blood, obtained in a trial of the OX40 agonist ivuxolimab. These receptors were taken from an adult with an advanced solid tumor such as melanoma, head and neck, liver or kidney cancer.

The chain employs TRBV29-1 and TRBJ2-7, with a possible D match to TRBD1 (5 bases). The germline V gene encodes CDR1 SQVTM and CDR2 ANQGSEA. The CDR3 is made up of 17 amino acids. Trimming took off 4 bases at V and 2 bases at J, with 24 bases between the two ends. The CDR3 nucleotides read TGCAGCGTTGCGTCATTGGGCATAGGCCAGGGTGCCTACGAGCAGTACTTC. Amino acid sequence: CSVASLGIGQGAYEQYF.

This chain connects TRBV30 to TRBJ2-7; 7 positions match TRBD1. Germline CDR1 reads GTSNPN; CDR2 reads SVGIG (reference sequence). The V and J ends lost 3 bases and 3 bases, in that order; junction bases with no gene match: 11. The CDR3 extends over 15 amino acids. CDR3 loop: CAWRDRAVSLYEQYF. CDR3 bases: TGTGCCTGGAGAGACAGGGCCGTCTCTCTCTACGAGCAGTACTTC.

The V call is TRBV6-1, the J call TRBJ2-3; tentative D call: TRBD1 (5 bases). Trimming removed 1 base from V and 2 bases from J, with 16 bases in between. The CDR3 totals 17 residues. Germline V gene sequence: CDR1 MNHNS, CDR2 SASEGT. CDR3 nucleotides: TGTGCCAGCAGTGAAGAAGGGTGGGCAGGGTACACAGATACGCAGTATTTT. Its translation: CASSEEGWAGYTDTQYF.

This rearrangement joins TRBV12-5 to TRBJ1-1; no clear D gene. Germline CDR1 LGHNT, CDR2 FRNRAP. The CDR3 sequence is 13 residues long. Trimming pared 5 bases from V and 0 bases from J, leaving 7 bases between. The CDR3 loop reads CASGRSMNTEAFF. The DNA for the CDR3 is TGTGCTAGTGGTCGCAGCATGAACACTGAAGCTTTCTTT.

J is TRBJ1-1 and V is TRBV12-5; D not certain. Germline V lookup: CDR1 LGHNT, CDR2 FRNRAP. V dropped 3 bases and J dropped 1 base, with 6 bases sitting between them. The CDR3 length is 13 residues. The DNA of the CDR3 is TGTGCTAGTGGTTTCCGAGAGAACACTGAAGCTTTCTTT. It specifies CASGFRENTEAFF.

J is TRBJ1-1 and V is TRBV6-4; D remains unclear. Germline-derived CDR1 and CDR2 are MRHNA and SNTAGT. V was clipped by 0 bases and J by 1 base, with 9 bases between them. The length of the CDR3 is 15 residues. The CDR3 here is CASSDSRTGNTEAFF. For the CDR3, the DNA is TGTGCCAGCAGTGACTCGCGGACGGGGAACACTGAAGCTTTCTTT.

V is TRBV7-7 and J is TRBJ1-1; perhaps TRBD1 as D (5 bases). The germline gives CDR1 SSHAT, CDR2 FNYEAQ (reference sequence). The CDR3 runs to 13 residues. V was clipped by 1 base and J by 8 bases, with 11 bases between them. This chain's CDR3 is CASSLDLGQEAFF. The CDR3 nucleotides are TGTGCCAGCAGCTTAGACTTAGGACAAGAAGCTTTCTTT.

As DNA, the CDR3 is TGCGCCAGCAGTCTTACCCCCGGCTTCCGGCGTGGCTACACCTTC. This codes for CASSLTPGFRRGYTF. The chain combines TRBV10-1 with TRBJ1-2; D unresolved. V was clipped by 5 bases and J by 7 bases, with 20 bases between them. The CDR3 runs to 15 residues. From germline, CDR1 is WNHNN and CDR2 SYGVQD (reference sequence).

The genes are TRBV4-2 and TRBJ2-1; perhaps TRBD2 as D (6 bases). This CDR3 has 15 amino acids. Trimming pared 1 base from V and 8 bases from J, leaving 15 bases between. The germline gives CDR1 LGHNA, CDR2 YNFKEQ. The CDR3 DNA follows: TGTGCCAGCAGCCAAGCTTCCGGGAGTATCTATGAGCAGTTCTTC. This translates into CASSQASGSIYEQFF.

This chain links TRBV21-1 with TRBJ2-7; TRBD1 is taken as the D call from the table, unchecked against the DNA. TRBV21-1 is a known pseudogene. The CDR3 is 13 amino acids. CDR3 sequence reads: CATLRQGSYEQYF. In nucleotides, the CDR3 is TGTGCCACTTTGAGACAGGGGAGCTACGAGCAGTACTTC.